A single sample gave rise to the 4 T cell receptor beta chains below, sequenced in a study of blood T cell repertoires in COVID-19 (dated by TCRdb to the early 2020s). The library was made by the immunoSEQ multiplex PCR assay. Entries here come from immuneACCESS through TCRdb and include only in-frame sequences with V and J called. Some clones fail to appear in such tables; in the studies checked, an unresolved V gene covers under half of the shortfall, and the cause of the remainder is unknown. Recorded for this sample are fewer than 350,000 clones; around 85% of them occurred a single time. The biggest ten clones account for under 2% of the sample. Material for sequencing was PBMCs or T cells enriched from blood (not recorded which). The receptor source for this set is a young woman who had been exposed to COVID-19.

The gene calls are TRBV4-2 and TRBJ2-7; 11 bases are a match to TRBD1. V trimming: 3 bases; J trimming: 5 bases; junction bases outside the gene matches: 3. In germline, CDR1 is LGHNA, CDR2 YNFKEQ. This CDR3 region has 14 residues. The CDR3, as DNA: TGTGCCAGCAGCCAGGGGACAGGGGGAAACGAGCAGTACTTC. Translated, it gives CASSQGTGGNEQYF.

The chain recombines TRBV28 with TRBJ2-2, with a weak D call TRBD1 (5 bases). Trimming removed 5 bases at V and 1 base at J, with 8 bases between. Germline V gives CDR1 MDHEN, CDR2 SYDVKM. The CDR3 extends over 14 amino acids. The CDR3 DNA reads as TGTGCCAGCAGTCCCCAGGGGAACACCGGGGAGCTGTTTTTT. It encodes CASSPQGNTGELFF.

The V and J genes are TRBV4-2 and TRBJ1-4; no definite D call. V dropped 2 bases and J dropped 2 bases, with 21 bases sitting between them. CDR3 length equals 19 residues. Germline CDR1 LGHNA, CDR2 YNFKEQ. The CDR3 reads CASSQIMIGREETNEKLFF. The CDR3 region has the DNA TGTGCCAGCAGCCAAATTATGATTGGCCGCGAGGAGACTAATGAAAAACTGTTTTTT.

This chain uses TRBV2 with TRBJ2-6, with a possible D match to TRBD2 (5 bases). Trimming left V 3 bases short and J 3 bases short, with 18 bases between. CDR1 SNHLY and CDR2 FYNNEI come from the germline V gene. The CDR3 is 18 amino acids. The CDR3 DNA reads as TGTGCCAGCAGTGATGAGGGTACTTCCTTTGATGGGGCCAACGTCCTGACTTTC. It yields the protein CASSDEGTSFDGANVLTF.